This is a list of T cell receptor beta chains from one sample in a study of T cells in Graves' hyperthyroidism and ophthalmopathy. TCRdb ran MiXCR on the multiplex PCR reads and lists one entry per CDR3 protein. The sample holds more than 500,000 distinct CDR3 sequences, 46% seen once. The sequenced material came from peripheral blood or thyroid tissue (not recorded which). The receptors derive from an adult woman with Graves' disease, either hyperthyroidism or ophthalmopathy (not recorded which). CDR3s include the opening cysteine and the closing phenylalanine or tryptophan. A D gene is named only where the DNA matches it firmly. The listing skips clone size in some rows; elsewhere it reads once, few, many or a size class.

v_gene,abundance,j_gene,d_gene,CDR3aa,CDR3nt
TRBV4-2,-,TRBJ1-2,-,CASSQERFYGYTF,TGTGCCAGCAGCCAAGAACGCTTCTATGGCTACACCTTC
TRBV6-5,-,TRBJ2-5,TRBD2,CASSYSTGGGETQYF,TGTGCCAGCAGTTACTCGACGGGAGGAGGGGAGACCCAGTACTTC
TRBV15,many,TRBJ1-5,TRBD1,CATSRDRTNQPQHF,TGTGCCACCAGCAGGGACAGGACCAATCAGCCCCAGCATTTT
TRBV29-1,-,TRBJ2-5,-,CSVEVVQQETQYF,TGCAGCGTTGAAGTCGTCCAGCAAGAGACCCAGTACTTC
TRBV9,many,TRBJ1-1,-,CASSVDDAANTEAFF,TGTGCCAGCAGCGTAGATGATGCGGCGAACACTGAAGCTTTCTTT
TRBV29-1,-,TRBJ1-1,-,CSAHGQTNTEAFF,TGCAGCGCTCATGGACAGACGAACACTGAAGCTTTCTTT
TRBV7-3,many,TRBJ2-7,TRBD1,CASSLTGTGTYEQYF,TGTGCCAGCAGCTTGACCGGGACAGGAACCTACGAGCAGTACTTC
TRBV12-3/TRBV12-4,many,TRBJ2-2,TRBD1,CASSPDRGNTGELFF,TGTGCCAGCAGTCCGGACAGGGGGAACACCGGGGAGCTGTTTTTT
TRBV7-9,many,TRBJ2-7,-,CASSLAWNREAYEQYF,TGTGCCAGCAGCTTAGCCTGGAACAGGGAGGCCTACGAGCAGTACTTC
TRBV11-2,-,TRBJ2-2,-,CASSDIGTGELFF,TGTGCCAGCAGCGATATCGGGACAGGGGAGCTGTTTTTT
TRBV6-1,once,TRBJ1-2,-,CASRGEGGYGYTF,TGTGCCAGCAGGGGAGAGGGGGGCTATGGCTACACCTTC
TRBV2,once,TRBJ2-7,-,CASSRDNGGEQYF,TGTGCCAGCTCCCGGGACAACGGGGGCGAGCAGTACTTC
TRBV12-3/TRBV12-4,-,TRBJ2-3,TRBD2,CASSLGGSSGEDTQYF,TGTGCCAGCAGTTTGGGTGGGTCTAGCGGGGAAGATACGCAGTATTTT
TRBV7-9,-,TRBJ2-7,-,CASTPRREDEQYF,TGTGCCAGCACCCCCCGGAGGGAGGACGAGCAGTACTTC
TRBV7-2,-,TRBJ2-7,TRBD2,CASSLAASGGGEQYF,TGTGCCAGCAGCTTAGCGGCTAGCGGGGGGGGCGAGCAGTACTTC
TRBV28,-,TRBJ1-3,-,CASSRPGERAGNTIYF,TGTGCCAGCAGTCGACCAGGGGAAAGGGCTGGAAACACCATATATTTT
TRBV20-1,-,TRBJ1-3,-,CSSLGPLTSGNTIYF,TGCAGTTCATTGGGGCCCTTAACCTCTGGAAACACCATATATTTT
TRBV20-1,-,TRBJ1-2,-,CSASSAGVNYGYTF,TGCAGTGCTAGTTCTGCAGGAGTTAACTATGGCTACACCTTC
TRBV10-3,-,TRBJ2-5,-,CAIRSLQGETQYF,TGTGCCATCAGAAGCCTACAGGGAGAGACCCAGTACTTC
TRBV7-3,-,TRBJ1-3,TRBD1,CASSSTGTGTGNTIYF,TGTGCCAGCAGCTCCACCGGGACAGGGACTGGAAACACCATATATTTT
TRBV24-1,-,TRBJ1-1,TRBD1,CATSARADRDTEAFF,TGTGCCACCAGTGCTAGAGCGGACAGGGACACTGAAGCTTTCTTT
TRBV12-3/TRBV12-4,-,TRBJ1-6,-,CASSFSPLHF,TGTGCCAGCAGTTTTTCACCCCTCCACTTT